This TCR beta chain was sequenced for a study of blood T cell repertoires in COVID-19. V lost 3 bases, J lost 4 bases, and 11 bases lay in between. The CDR3 covers 14 residues. Germline loops: CDR1 SGHTS, CDR2 YDEGEE. Repertoires were generated with immunoSEQ multiplex PCR, while TCRdb's copy carries only in-frame clones and drops some. The table lists roughly 80,000 clones, roughly 90% of them singletons. The V gene is TRBV5-8, the J gene TRBJ2-1; a weak D match, TRBD1 (5 bases). The specimen sequenced was peripheral blood. This TCR was recovered from a human donor in a cohort sampled during active COVID-19. This CDR3 is CASSSRRTYNEQFF. The CDR3 DNA reads as TGTGCCAGCAGCTCCCGCCGGACATACAATGAGCAGTTCTTC.